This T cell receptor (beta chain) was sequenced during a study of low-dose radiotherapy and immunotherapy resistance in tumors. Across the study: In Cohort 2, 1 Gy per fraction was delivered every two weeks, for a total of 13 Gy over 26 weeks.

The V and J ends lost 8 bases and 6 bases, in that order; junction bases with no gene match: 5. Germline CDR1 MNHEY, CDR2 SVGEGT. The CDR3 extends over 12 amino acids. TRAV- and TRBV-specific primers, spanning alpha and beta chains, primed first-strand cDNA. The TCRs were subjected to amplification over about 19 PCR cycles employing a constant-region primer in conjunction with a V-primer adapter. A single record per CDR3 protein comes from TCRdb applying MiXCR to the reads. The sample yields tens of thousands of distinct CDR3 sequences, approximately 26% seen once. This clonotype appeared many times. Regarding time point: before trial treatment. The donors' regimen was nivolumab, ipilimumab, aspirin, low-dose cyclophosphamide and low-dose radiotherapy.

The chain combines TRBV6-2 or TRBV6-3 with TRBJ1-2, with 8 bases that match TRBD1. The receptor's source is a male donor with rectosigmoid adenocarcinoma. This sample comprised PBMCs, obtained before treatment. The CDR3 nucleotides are TGTGCCAGCGGACAGGGAGGCCATGGCTACACCTTC. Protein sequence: CASGQGGHGYTF.